This TCR beta chain stems from a study of liver allograft versus peripheral blood T cells. Study at large: Transplanted livers and recipients' peripheral blood had their T cell receptor repertoires compared.

TCRdb ran MiXCR on the reads and lists one entry per CDR3 protein. Here the sample spans roughly 9,000 distinct CDR3 sequences, roughly a sixth being singletons. The junction had 5 bases not matched to a gene; V was cut back by 4 bases and J by 5 bases. CDR1 SGHTA and CDR2 FQGTGA come from the germline V gene. The CDR3 is made up of 15 amino acids. Concerning this clonotype: Its target is not known.

Overall study results and limits: Peripheral blood T cell receptor repertoires reportedly differed from those found within liver allografts.

This receptor was obtained from a human patient who had a liver transplant. The graft donor may account for some of the T cells. The rearrangement joins TRBV7-3 to TRBJ2-2, with 9 nucleotides matching TRBD2. The CDR3, as DNA: TGTGCCAGCAGCTCTTCAGCGGGGGGAACCGGGGAGCTGTTTTTT. Its translation: CASSSSAGGTGELFF. Drawing the rest from reference TRBV7-3 and TRBJ2-2, the complete variable domain is GAGVSQTPSNKVTEKGKYVELRCDPISGHTALYWYRQSLGQGPEFLIYFQGTGAADDSGLPNDRFFAVRPEGSVSTLKIQRTERGDSAVYLCASSSSAGGTGELFFGEGSRLTVL.